This entry describes one TCR beta chain. Its antigen remains unidentified. A much more abundant neighbour one base away suggests this may be a read error. This sample includes further DNA sequences coding for the same CDR3. The germline gives CDR1 MNHNS, CDR2 SASEGT. The CDR3 loop spans 11 amino acids. The V gene lost 6 bases and the J gene lost 3 bases, with 6 bases spanning the gap. This entry belongs to a study of shared clonotypes between healthy human individuals. Study-wide results and caveats: It was observed that about 5% of naive CD4 clonotypes were shared across several donors. Investigators expected sequencing depth to affect clonotype sharing among donors. Tissues were not sampled, only blood, and their repertoires likely differ.

Here immunoSEQ multiplex PCR was the method, and the copy in TCRdb shows in-frame clones only, minus some. Of over a million clones listed, about 75% were seen once; the top ten hold about 1.5%. This sequence joins TRBV6-1 and TRBJ2-7; D call uncertain. This receptor was obtained from a man between 18 and 35 years old in good health. The specimen sequenced was memory CD4+ T cells sorted from blood. Subset given: CD45RA-negative fraction. CDR3 in amino acids: CASRENYEQYF. CDR3 DNA sequence: TGTGCCAGCAGAGAAAACTACGAGCAGTACTTC.